This T cell receptor beta chain came from a study of graft-versus-host responses after intestinal transplantation (dated by TCRdb to the early 2020s). Regarding the study in general: Multivisceral, liver-intestinal, or isolated intestinal transplants were received by the recipients. Anti-thymocyte globulin induction was given to all recipients, followed by maintenance tacrolimus and steroids for approximately 3 years. Donor T cell macrochimerism was defined as a peak of at least 4% donor T cells among recipient peripheral blood mononuclear cells. After intestinal transplantation, graft-versus-host and host-versus-graft alloreactive T cell clones in the graft, circulation and bone marrow were tracked using bulk TCR-beta CDR3 sequencing. Samples from three later patients were sequenced in-house on an Illumina MiSeq with MiXCR processing rather than by the commercial service. Alloreactive clones were identified by sequencing pre-transplant mixed lymphocyte reaction products and comparing them with unstimulated pre-transplant donor and recipient T cells. Of the roughly 24 intestinal transplant recipients enrolled in the cohort, one of whom was a retransplant, a few patients without pretransplant specimens were excluded. Paper-wide results and their limitations: Peak levels of circulating GvH clones were associated with declines in HvG clones early after transplant. GvH clones were detected in recipient bone marrow, and some appeared earlier in ileal mucosa or blood, consistent with an intestinal mucosal origin. Conclusions were limited by the relatively low number and heterogeneity of intestinal transplant patients. In patients with donor T cell macrochimerism, the allografts had high GvH to HvG T cell clonal ratios.

Per the publication, the time point label means: cells obtained before transplantation from donor or recipient. CD3+CD4+ and CD3+CD8+ populations were FACS-sorted from unstimulated pre-transplant donor and recipient cells taken from spleen or lymph nodes. In the case of this clone: No cognate antigen has been identified for it. Base quality data are lacking; no much larger clone is found one base away.

Library generation was performed with the immunoSEQ multiplex PCR assay. For most patients, genomic DNA was isolated using the Qiagen DNeasy Blood and Tissue Kit and was shipped frozen to Adaptive Biotechnologies for TCR sequencing. Adaptive Biotechnologies carried out high-throughput TCR-beta CDR3 sequencing of genomic DNA for most patients. On the authors' methods: TCR sequencing data for some 19 patients were retrieved from Adaptive's ImmunoSEQ software; a few other patients were processed with MiXCR and VDJtools. To correct CD4 versus CD8 sorting errors, sequences present in both subsets at a frequency ratio below 5:1 were removed. CDR3 nucleotide sequences shared by donor and recipient were removed because the origin of these sequences could not be assigned. Alloreactive clones required at least 2-fold expansion over unstimulated cells and minimum CFSE-low frequency of 0.002% (template counts) or 0.001% (read counts). Mappable clones were those detected in sequenced pre-transplant spleen, lymph node, or MLR CFSE-low populations of the donor or recipient. The cumulative frequency of alloreactive clones was calculated as a percentage of all sequences, weighted by copy number. This immuneACCESS table, as held by TCRdb, lists in-frame sequences with V and J called but not all clones. Of the missing ones, under half trace to an unresolved V gene in checked studies; the others have no known cause. V, J and clone size reflect that table, while D and trimming were determined from the DNA. The sample contains approximately 130,000 clones, around nine tenths of them found a single time. Of the sample, over 0.15% is held by the ten largest clones.

This receptor was taken from a human donor who received an intestinal transplant. The sample consisted of unstimulated CD4+ T cells sorted from spleen or lymph node cells, taken before intestinal transplant.

The CDR3 is CASSLGGLRNEQFF. The nucleotide sequence reads TGTGCCAGCAGCTTGGGTGGACTGCGCAATGAGCAGTTCTTC. The chain is made from TRBV5-4 and TRBJ2-1; a weak D assignment points to TRBD2 (5 bases agree). There are 14 amino acids in the CDR3, from cysteine to phenylalanine inclusive. Of all the DNA, just the CDR3 is kept, 42 bases in frame from base 1. V and J lose 0 bases and 6 bases, and a span of 10 bases separates them. From the germline V gene (reference sequence), CDR1 is SGHNT and CDR2 is YYREEE.